The clone carrying this T cell receptor beta chain showed up just a few times. J lost 6 bases, V lost 4 bases, and 7 bases had no gene match. The CDR3 totals 15 residues. Germline V gene data show CDR1 as SGHAT and CDR2 as FQNNGV. PCR used 60 Vbeta primers and 13 Jbeta primers. The assay was immunoSEQ multiplex PCR, and TCRdb's table has in-frame clones only and misses some. The sample consists of approximately 92,000 clones, approximately 70% of them appearing once. The entry originates in a study of cytomegalovirus exposure and HLA in healthy donors. The receptor comes from a man in his sixties in good health and CMV-seronegative. V is TRBV11-2 and J is TRBJ2-7; the match to TRBD2 covers 12 bases. The source material was PBMCs. DNA of the CDR3: TGTGCCAGCAGCTGGTTAGCACTAGCGGGGGGCGAGCAGTACTTC. This sequence encodes CASSWLALAGGEQYF.